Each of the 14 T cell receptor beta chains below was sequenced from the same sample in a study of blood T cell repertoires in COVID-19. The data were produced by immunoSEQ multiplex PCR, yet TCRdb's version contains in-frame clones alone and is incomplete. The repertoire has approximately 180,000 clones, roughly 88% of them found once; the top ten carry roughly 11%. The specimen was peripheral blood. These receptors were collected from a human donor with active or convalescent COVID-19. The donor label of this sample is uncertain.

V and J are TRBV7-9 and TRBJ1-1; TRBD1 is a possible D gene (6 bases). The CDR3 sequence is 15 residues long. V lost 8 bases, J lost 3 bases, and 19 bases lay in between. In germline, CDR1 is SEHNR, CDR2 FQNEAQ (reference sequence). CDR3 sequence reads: CASRVRGAGYTEAFF. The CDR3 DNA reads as TGTGCCAGCCGAGTCCGGGGGGCAGGGTACACTGAAGCTTTCTTT.

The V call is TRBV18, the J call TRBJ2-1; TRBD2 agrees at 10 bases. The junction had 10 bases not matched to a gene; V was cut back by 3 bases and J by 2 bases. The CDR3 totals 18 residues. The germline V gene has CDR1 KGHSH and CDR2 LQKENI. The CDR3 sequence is CASSPRLAGVETYNEQFF. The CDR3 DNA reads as TGTGCCAGCTCACCTAGGCTAGCGGGAGTGGAAACCTACAATGAGCAGTTCTTC.

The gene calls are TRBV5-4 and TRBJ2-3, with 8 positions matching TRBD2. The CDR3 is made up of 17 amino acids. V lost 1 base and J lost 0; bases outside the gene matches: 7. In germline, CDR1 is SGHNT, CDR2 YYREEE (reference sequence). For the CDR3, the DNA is TGTGCCAGCAGCTTGTACCTTGGCGGGGGGAGCACAGATACGCAGTATTTT. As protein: CASSLYLGGGSTDTQYF. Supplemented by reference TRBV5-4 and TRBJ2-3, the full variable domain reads ETGVTQSPTHLIKTRGQQVTLRCSSQSGHNTVSWYQQALGQGPQFIFQYYREEENGRGNFPPRFSGLQFPNYSSELNVNALELDDSALYLCASSLYLGGGSTDTQYFGPGTRLTVL.

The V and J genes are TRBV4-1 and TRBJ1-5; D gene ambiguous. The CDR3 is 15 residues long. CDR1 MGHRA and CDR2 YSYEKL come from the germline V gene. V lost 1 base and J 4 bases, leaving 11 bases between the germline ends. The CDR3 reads CASSQAGGLNQPQHF. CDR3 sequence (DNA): TGCGCCAGCAGCCAAGCAGGTGGATTAAATCAGCCCCAGCATTTT.

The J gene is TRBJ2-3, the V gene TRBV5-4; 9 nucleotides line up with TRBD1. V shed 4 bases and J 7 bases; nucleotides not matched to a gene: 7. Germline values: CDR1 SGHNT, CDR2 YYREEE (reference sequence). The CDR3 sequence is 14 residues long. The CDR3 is CASSTDRGAYTQYF. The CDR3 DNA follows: TGTGCCAGCAGCACTGACAGGGGGGCTTATACGCAGTATTTT. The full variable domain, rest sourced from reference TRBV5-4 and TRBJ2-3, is ETGVTQSPTHLIKTRGQQVTLRCSSQSGHNTVSWYQQALGQGPQFIFQYYREEENGRGNFPPRFSGLQFPNYSSELNVNALELDDSALYLCASSTDRGAYTQYFGPGTRLTVL.

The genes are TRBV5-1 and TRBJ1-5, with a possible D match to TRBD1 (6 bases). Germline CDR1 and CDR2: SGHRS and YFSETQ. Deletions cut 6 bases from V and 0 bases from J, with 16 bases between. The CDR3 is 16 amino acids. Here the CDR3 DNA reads TGCGCCAGCACAAAGGGGGGGTTCTATAGCAATCAGCCCCAGCATTTT. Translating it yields CASTKGGFYSNQPQHF. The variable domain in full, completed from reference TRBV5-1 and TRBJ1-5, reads KAGVTQTPRYLIKTRGQQVTLSCSPISGHRSVSWYQQTPGQGLQFLFEYFSETQRNKGNFPGRFSGRQFSNSRSEMNVSTLELGDSALYLCASTKGGFYSNQPQHFGDGTRLSIL.

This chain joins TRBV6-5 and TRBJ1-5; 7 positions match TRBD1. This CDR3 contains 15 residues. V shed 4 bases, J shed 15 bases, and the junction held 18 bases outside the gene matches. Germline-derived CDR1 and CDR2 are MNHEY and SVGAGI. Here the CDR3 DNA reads TGTGCCAGCAGTTCCGGACAGGTTAGGGAAAGCCCCAGGCATTTT. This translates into CASSSGQVRESPRHF.

CDR3 sequence (DNA): TGTGCCACCAGTGATTATTCGCGCCTGAAAGAGACCCAGTACTTC. It translates to CATSDYSRLKETQYF. The chain links TRBV24-1 to TRBJ2-5; D unresolved. The germline CDR1 and CDR2 sequences are KGHDR and SFDVKD. The CDR3 length is 15 residues. V lost 2 bases, J lost 3 bases, and 12 bases lay in between.

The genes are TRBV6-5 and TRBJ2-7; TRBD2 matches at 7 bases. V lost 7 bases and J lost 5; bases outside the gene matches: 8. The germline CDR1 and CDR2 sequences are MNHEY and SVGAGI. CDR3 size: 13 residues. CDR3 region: CASTWEGPNEQYF. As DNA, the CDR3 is TGTGCCAGCACATGGGAGGGACCGAACGAGCAGTACTTC.

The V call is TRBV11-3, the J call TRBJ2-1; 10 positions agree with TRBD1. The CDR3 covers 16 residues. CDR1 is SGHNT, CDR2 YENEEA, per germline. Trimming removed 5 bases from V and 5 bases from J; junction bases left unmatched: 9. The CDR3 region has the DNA TGTGCCAGCAGCACCTATAGACAGGGGGCGGACAATGAGCAGTTCTTC. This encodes CASSTYRQGADNEQFF.

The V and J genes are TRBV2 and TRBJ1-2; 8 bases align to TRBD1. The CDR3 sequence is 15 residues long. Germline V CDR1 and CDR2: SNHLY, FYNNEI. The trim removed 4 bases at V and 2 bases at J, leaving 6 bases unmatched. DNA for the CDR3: TGTGCCAGCAGTGCCAGGACAGGGACCAACTATGGCTACACCTTC. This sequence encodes CASSARTGTNYGYTF.

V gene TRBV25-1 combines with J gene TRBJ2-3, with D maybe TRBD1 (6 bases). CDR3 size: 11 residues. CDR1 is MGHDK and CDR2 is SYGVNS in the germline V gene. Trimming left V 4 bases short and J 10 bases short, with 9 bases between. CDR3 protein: CASSAGQPQYF. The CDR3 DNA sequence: TGTGCCAGCAGTGCTGGACAGCCGCAGTATTTT.

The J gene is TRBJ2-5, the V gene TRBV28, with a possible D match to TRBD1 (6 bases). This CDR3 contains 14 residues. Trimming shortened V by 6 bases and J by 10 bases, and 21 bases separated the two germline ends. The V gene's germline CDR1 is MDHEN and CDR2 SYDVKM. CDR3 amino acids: CASREPDTTRGQYF. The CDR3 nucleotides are TGTGCCAGCAGAGAGCCCGACACAACCAGGGGCCAGTACTTC.

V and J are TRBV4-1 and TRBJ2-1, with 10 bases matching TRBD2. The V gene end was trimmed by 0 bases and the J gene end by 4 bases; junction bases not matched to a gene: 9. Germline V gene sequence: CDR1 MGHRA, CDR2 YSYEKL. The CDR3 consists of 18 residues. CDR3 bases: TGCGCCAGCAGCCAAGACCTTTTCCTAGCGGGAGTTTACAATGAGCAGTTCTTC. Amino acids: CASSQDLFLAGVYNEQFF.